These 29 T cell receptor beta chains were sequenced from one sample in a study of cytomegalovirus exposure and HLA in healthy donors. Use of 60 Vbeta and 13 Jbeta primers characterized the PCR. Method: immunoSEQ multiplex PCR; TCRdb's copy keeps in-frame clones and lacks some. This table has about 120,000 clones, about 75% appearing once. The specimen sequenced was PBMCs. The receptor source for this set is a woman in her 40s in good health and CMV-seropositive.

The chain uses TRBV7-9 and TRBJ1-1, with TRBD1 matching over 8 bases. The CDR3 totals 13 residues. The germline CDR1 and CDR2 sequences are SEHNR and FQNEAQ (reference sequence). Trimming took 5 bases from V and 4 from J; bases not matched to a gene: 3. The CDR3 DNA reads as TGTGCCAGCAGCCCAACAGGGGGCACTGAAGCTTTCTTT. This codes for CASSPTGGTEAFF. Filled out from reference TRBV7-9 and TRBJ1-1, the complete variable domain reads DTGVSQNPRHKITKRGQNVTFRCDPISEHNRLYWYRQTLGQGPEFLTYFQNEAQLEKSRLLSDRFSAERPKGSFSTLEIQRTEQGDSAMYLCASSPTGGTEAFFGQGTRLTVV.

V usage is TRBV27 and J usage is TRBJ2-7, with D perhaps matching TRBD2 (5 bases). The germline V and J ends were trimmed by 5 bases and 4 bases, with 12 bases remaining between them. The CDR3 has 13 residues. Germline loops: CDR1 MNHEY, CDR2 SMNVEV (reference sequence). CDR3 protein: CASSRSTTYEQYF. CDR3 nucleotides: TGTGCCAGCAGTCGGTCGACTACTTACGAGCAGTACTTC.

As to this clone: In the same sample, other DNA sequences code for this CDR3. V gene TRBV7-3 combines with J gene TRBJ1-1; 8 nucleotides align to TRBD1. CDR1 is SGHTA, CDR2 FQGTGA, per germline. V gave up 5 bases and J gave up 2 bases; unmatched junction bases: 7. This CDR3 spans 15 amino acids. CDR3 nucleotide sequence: TGTGCCAGCAGCCCAGACAGGGGTCTAAACACTGAAGCTTTCTTT. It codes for CASSPDRGLNTEAFF.

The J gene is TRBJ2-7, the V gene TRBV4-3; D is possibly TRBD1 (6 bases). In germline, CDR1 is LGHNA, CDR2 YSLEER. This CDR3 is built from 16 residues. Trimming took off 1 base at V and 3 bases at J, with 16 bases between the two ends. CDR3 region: CASSQGPPDRSYEQYF. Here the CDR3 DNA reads TGCGCCAGCAGCCAAGGTCCCCCAGACAGGAGCTACGAGCAGTACTTC.

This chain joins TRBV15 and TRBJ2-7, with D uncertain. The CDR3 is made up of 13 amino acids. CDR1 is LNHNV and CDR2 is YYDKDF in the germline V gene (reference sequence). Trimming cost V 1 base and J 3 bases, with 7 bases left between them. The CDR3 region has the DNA TGTGCCACCAGCAGAGGTCAGTACTACGAGCAGTACTTC. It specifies CATSRGQYYEQYF.

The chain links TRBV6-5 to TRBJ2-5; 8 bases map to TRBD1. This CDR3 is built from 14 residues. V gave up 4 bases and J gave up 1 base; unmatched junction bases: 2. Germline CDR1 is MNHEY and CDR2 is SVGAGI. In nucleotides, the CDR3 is TGTGCCAGCAGTTTTGACAGGGGCCAAGAGACCCAGTACTTC. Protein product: CASSFDRGQETQYF.

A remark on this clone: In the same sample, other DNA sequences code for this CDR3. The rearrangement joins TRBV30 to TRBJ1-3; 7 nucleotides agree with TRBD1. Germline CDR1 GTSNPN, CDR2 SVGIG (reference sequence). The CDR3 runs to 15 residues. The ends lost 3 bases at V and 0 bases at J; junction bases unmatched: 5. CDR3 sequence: CAWSRDSGSGNTIYF. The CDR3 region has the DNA TGTGCCTGGAGCCGGGACAGCGGCTCTGGAAACACCATATATTTT.

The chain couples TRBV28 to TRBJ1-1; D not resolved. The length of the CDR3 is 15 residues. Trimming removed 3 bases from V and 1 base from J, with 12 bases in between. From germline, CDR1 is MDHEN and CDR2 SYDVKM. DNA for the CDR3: TGTGCCAGCAGTTTTATCGCAGGTTCGAACACTGAAGCTTTCTTT. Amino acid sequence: CASSFIAGSNTEAFF. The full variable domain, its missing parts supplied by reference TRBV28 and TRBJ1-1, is DVKVTQSSRYLVKRTGEKVFLECVQDMDHENMFWYRQDPGLGLRLIYFSYDVKMKEKGDIPEGYSVSREKKERFSLILESASTNQTSMYLCASSFIAGSNTEAFFGQGTRLTVV.

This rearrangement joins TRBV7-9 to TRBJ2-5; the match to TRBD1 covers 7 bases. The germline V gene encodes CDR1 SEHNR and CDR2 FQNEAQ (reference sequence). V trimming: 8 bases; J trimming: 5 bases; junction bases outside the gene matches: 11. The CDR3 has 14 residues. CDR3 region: CASLGRGYGETQYF. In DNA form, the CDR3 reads TGTGCCAGCCTAGGCAGGGGGTACGGGGAGACCCAGTACTTC.

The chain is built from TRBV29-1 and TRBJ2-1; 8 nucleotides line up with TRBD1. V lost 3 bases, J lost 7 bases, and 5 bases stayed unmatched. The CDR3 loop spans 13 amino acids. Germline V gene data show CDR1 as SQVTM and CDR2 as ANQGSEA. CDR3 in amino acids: CSVDQGARNEQFF. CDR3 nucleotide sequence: TGCAGCGTTGACCAGGGGGCGCGGAATGAGCAGTTCTTC.

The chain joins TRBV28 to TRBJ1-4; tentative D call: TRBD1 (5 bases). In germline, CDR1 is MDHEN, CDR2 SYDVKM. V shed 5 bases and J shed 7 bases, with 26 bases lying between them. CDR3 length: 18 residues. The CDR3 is CASSPRTLELMIGEKLFF. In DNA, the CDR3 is TGTGCCAGCAGTCCTAGGACACTTGAACTAATGATAGGTGAAAAACTGTTTTTT.

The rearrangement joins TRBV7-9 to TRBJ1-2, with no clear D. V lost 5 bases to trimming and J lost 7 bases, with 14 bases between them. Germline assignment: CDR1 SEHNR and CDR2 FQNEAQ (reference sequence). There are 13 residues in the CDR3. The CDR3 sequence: CASSLPSGGGYTF. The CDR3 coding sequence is TGTGCCAGCAGCCTACCGAGCGGTGGTGGCTACACCTTC.

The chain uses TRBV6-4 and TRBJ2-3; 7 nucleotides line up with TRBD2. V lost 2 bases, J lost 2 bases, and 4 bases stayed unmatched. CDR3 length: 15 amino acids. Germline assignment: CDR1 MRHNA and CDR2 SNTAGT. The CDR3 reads CASSDGREPTDTQYF. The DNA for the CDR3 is TGTGCCAGCAGTGACGGGCGGGAGCCCACAGATACGCAGTATTTT.

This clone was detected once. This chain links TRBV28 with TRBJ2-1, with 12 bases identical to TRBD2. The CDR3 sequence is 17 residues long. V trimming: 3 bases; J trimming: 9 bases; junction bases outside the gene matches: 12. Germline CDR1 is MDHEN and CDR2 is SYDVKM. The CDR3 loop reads CASSLGLAGPKLTEQFF. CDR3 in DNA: TGTGCCAGCAGTTTGGGACTAGCGGGCCCAAAGCTGACTGAGCAGTTCTTC.

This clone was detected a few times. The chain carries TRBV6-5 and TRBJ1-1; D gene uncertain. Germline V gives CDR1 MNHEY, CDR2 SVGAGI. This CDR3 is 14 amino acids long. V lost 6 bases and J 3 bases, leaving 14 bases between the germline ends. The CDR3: CASSPGSLDTEAFF. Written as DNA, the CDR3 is TGTGCCAGCAGCCCCGGGTCCTTGGACACTGAAGCTTTCTTT.

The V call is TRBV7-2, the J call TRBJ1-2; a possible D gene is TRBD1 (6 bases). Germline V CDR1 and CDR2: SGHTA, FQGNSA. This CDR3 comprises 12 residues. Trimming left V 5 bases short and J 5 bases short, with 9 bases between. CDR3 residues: CASSPRGYGYTF. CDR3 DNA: TGTGCCAGCAGCCCAAGGGGGTATGGCTACACCTTC.

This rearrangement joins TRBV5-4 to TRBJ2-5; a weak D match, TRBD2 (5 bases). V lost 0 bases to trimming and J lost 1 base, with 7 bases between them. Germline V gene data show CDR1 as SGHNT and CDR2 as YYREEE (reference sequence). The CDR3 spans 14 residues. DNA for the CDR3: TGTGCCAGCAGCTTGGCGGGGAGCCAAGAGACCCAGTACTTC. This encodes CASSLAGSQETQYF.

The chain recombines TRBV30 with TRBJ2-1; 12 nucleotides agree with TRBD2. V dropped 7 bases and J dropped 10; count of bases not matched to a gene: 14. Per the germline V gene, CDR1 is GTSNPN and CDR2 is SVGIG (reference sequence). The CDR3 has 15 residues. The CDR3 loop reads CASLSLAGGPREQFF. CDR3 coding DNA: TGTGCCTCCCTCAGTCTAGCGGGGGGGCCTCGGGAGCAGTTCTTC.

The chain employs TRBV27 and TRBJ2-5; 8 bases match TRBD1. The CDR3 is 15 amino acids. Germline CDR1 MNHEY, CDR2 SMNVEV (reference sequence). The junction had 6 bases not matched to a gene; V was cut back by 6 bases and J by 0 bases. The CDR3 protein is CASSPDRGYQETQYF. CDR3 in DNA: TGTGCCAGCAGCCCTGACAGGGGTTACCAAGAGACCCAGTACTTC.

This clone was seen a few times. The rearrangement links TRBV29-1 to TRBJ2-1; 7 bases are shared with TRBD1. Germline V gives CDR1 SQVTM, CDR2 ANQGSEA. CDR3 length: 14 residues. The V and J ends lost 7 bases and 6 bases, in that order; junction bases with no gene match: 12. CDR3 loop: CSDRDRGNINEQFF. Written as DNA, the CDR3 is TGCAGCGATAGGGACAGAGGGAATATCAATGAGCAGTTCTTC.

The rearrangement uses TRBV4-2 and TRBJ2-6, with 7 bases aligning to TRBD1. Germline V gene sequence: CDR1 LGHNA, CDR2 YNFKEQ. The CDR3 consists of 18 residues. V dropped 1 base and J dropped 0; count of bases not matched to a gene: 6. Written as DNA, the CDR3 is TGTGCCAGCAGCCAAGTTGGGACAGCAGTCTCTGGGGCCAACGTCCTGACTTTC. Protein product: CASSQVGTAVSGANVLTF.

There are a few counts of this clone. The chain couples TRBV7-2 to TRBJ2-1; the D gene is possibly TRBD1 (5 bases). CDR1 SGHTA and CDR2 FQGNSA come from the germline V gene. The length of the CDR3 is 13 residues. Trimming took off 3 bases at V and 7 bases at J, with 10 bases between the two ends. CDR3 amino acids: CASSFQGGNEQFF. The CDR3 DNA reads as TGTGCCAGCAGCTTTCAGGGTGGGAATGAGCAGTTCTTC.

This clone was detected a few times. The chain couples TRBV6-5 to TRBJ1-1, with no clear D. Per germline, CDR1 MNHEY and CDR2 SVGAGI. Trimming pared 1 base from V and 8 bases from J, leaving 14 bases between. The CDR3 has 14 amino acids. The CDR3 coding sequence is TGTGCCAGCAGTTACTTAGTACCTTCGGGGGAAGCTTTCTTT. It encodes CASSYLVPSGEAFF.

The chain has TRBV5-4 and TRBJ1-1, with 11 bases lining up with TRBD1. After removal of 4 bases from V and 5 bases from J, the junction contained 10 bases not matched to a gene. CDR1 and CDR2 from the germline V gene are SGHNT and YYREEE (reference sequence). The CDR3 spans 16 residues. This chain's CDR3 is CASSGAIGTGGTEAFF. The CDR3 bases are TGTGCCAGCAGCGGCGCGATAGGGACAGGGGGAACTGAAGCTTTCTTT.

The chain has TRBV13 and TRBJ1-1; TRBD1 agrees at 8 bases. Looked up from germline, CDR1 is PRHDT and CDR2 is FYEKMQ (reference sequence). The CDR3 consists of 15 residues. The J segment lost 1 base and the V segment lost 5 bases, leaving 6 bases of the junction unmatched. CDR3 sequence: CASSLEGTGNTEAFF. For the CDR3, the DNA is TGTGCCAGCAGCCTAGAAGGGACAGGGAACACTGAAGCTTTCTTT.

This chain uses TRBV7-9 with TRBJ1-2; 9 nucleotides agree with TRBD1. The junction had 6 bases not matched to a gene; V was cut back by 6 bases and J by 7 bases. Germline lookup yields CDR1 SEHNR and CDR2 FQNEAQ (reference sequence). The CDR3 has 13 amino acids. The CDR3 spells CASRLSQGAGYTF. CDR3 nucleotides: TGTGCCAGCAGACTTTCACAGGGGGCTGGCTACACCTTC.

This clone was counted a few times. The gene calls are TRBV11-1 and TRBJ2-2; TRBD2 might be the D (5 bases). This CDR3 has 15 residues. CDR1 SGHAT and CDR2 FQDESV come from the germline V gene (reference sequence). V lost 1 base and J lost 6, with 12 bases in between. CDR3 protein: CASSLDWAGAGELFF. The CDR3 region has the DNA TGTGCCAGCAGCTTAGATTGGGCCGGGGCCGGGGAGCTGTTTTTT.

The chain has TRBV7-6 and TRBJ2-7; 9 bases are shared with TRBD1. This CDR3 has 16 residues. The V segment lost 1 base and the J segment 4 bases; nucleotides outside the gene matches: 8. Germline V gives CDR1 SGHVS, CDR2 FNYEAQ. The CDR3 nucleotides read TGTGCCAGCAGCTTAGGGAGGGGACAGGGCCCATACGAGCAGTACTTC. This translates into CASSLGRGQGPYEQYF.

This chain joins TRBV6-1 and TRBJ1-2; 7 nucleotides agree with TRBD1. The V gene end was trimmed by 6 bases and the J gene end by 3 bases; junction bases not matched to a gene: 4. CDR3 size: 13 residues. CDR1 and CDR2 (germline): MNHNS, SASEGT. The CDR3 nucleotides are TGTGCCAGCAGGACAGGGTTGGACTATGGCTACACCTTC. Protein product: CASRTGLDYGYTF.